This record concerns one TCR beta chain sequence. The germline V gene has CDR1 SGHNT and CDR2 YYREEE (reference sequence). J was trimmed by 4 bases and V by 4 bases; bases with no gene match: 11. The CDR3 spans 16 residues. Sequencing was performed with immunoSEQ multiplex PCR; in TCRdb, only in-frame clones are kept and a portion is missing. This table has 4,000 to 5,000 clones, around 15% appearing once. The data are from a study of tumour-infiltrating T cells in Burkitt lymphoma. Study-level information: Overall and progression-free survival were predicted by productive clonality.

The TCR comes from a human donor with diffuse large B-cell lymphoma. Some clones in this sample may be carry-over from other donors' samples. This rearrangement joins TRBV5-4 to TRBJ2-1; 7 positions match TRBD1. Material: tumor tissue. The CDR3 region is CASSASTGNQYNEQFF. The CDR3 bases are TGTGCCAGCAGCGCGTCGACAGGGAACCAATACAATGAGCAGTTCTTC.